This T cell receptor beta chain is drawn from a study of blood T cell repertoires in COVID-19. The wider study: The samples span acute and convalescent COVID-19 from the United States, Italy and Spain. In each case, the material was cDNA or gDNA derived from T cells, B-cell-depleted T cells, or PBMCs.

Germline assignment: CDR1 SGHRS and CDR2 YFSETQ. CDR3 length: 12 residues. V dropped 2 bases and J dropped 1 base, with 3 bases sitting between them. In the original workflow: It was from reference gene primer amplification that nucleated cell counts were estimated. Assay used: immunoSEQ multiplex PCR; TCRdb lists only in-frame clones, some missing. D and trimming were read from the DNA, whereas the V and J calls and clone size are those reported in that table. The sample comprises under 200,000 clones, about four fifths of which are singletons, and 14% rests with the top ten. The rearrangement links TRBV5-1 to TRBJ1-1; no definite D call. The source is a man between 18 and 35 years old with active or convalescent COVID-19. Sequencing used peripheral blood. This chain's CDR3 is CASSFGNTEAFF. Here the CDR3 DNA reads TGCGCCAGCAGCTTCGGGAACACTGAAGCTTTCTTT.